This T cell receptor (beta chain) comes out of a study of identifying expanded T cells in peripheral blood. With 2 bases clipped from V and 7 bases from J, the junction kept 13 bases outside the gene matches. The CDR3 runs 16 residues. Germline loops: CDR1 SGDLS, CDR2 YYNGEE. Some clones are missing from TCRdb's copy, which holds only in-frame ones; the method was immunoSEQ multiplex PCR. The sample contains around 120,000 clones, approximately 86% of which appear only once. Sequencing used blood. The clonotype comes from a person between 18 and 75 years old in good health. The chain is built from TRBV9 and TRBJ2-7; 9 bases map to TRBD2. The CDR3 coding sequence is TGTGCCAGCAGCGTCGGCGGGAGGGCCGAGTGGGGTGAGCAGTACTTC. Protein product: CASSVGGRAEWGEQYF.